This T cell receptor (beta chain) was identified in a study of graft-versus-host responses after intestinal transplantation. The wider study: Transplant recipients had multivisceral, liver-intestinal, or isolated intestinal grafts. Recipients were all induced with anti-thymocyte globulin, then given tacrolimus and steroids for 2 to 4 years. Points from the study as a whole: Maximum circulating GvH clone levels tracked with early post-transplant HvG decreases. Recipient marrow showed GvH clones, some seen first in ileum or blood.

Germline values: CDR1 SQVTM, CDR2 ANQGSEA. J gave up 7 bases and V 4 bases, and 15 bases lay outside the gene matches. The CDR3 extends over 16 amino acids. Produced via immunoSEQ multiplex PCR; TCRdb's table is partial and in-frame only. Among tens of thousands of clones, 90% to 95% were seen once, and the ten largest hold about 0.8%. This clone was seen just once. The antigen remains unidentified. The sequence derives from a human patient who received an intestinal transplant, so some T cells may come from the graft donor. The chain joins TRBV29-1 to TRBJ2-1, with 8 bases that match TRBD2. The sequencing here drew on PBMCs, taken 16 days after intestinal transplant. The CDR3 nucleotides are TGCAGCGTTGGGGGCTCTCGGGAGGGCCGTCTGAATGAGCAGTTCTTC. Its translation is CSVGGSREGRLNEQFF.